This TCR beta chain stems from a study of graft-versus-host responses after intestinal transplantation (dated by TCRdb to about 2021). Broadly, across the study: Recipients received multivisceral, liver-intestinal, or isolated intestinal transplants. Every recipient was given anti-thymocyte globulin induction, then maintenance tacrolimus and steroids for roughly 3 years. Graft-versus-host and host-versus-graft alloreactive T cell clones were tracked in the graft, circulation and bone marrow after intestinal transplantation using bulk TCR-beta CDR3 sequencing. To identify alloreactive clones, pre-transplant mixed lymphocyte reaction products were sequenced and then compared with unstimulated pre-transplant donor and recipient T cells. The cohort enrolled about two dozen intestinal transplant recipients including one retransplant, and a few patients lacking pretransplant specimens were excluded. A peak of at least 4% donor T cells among recipient peripheral blood mononuclear cells was the definition used for donor T cell macrochimerism. Rather than going through the commercial service, samples from a few later patients were sequenced in-house on an Illumina MiSeq and processed with MiXCR. The paper's findings and limits, for the study overall: In patients with donor T cell macrochimerism, the allografts had high GvH to HvG T cell clonal ratios. GvH clones were found in recipient bone marrow, and some of the GvH clones appeared earlier in ileal mucosa or blood, which is consistent with an intestinal mucosal origin. Peak levels of circulating GvH clones were associated with declines in HvG clones early after transplant. The relatively low number and heterogeneity of intestinal transplant patients limited the conclusions.

Library construction relied on the immunoSEQ multiplex PCR assay. In most patients, genomic DNA was isolated using the Qiagen DNeasy Blood and Tissue Kit and sent frozen to Adaptive Biotechnologies for TCR sequencing. For most patients, genomic DNA was subjected to high-throughput TCR-beta CDR3 sequencing by Adaptive Biotechnologies. On the authors' methods: TCR sequencing data for roughly 18 patients were retrieved from Adaptive's ImmunoSEQ software; a few other patients were processed with MiXCR and VDJtools. To correct CD4 versus CD8 sorting errors, any sequence found in both subsets at a frequency ratio below 5:1 was removed. CDR3 nucleotide sequences shared between donor and recipient were removed because their origin could not be assigned. At least 2-fold expansion over unstimulated cells and a minimum CFSE-low frequency of 0.002% (template counts) or 0.001% (read counts) were required for clones to be classified as alloreactive. Clones detected in sequenced pre-transplant spleen, lymph node, or MLR CFSE-low populations of the donor or recipient were defined as mappable. The cumulative frequency of alloreactive clones was calculated as a percentage of all sequences, weighted by copy number. The clones in this table, taken by TCRdb from immuneACCESS, are in-frame only. Not every clone is retained; where verified, under half of the shortfall comes from an unresolved V gene, and the cause of the rest is unknown. That table furnishes V, J and clone size, whereas the DNA furnished D and trimming. Recorded for this sample are some 6,800 clones; about 24% of them occurred a single time. The ten largest account for roughly 4.3% of the sample.

V and J lose 3 bases and 10 bases, and a span of 20 bases separates them. CDR1 and CDR2, looked up from the germline V gene, are SGHDT and YYEEEE. The CDR3 measures 16 amino acids from cysteine to phenylalanine. Of the read, only the CDR3 DNA is kept; its 48 bases are in frame from base 1. Note on this clone: Per-base quality was not reported, and no clone a single base away is much larger than it.

Reading the label with the study, this specimen's time point is: cells obtained before transplantation from donor or recipient. In mixed lymphocyte reactions, some 200,000 CFSE-labeled pre-transplant responders were plated with some 200,000 irradiated violet-dye-labeled stimulators and cultured for less than seven days. Proliferating CD3+CD4+CFSE-low and CD3+CD8+CFSE-low responder cells were FACS-sorted on a BD Influx sorter after the mixed lymphocyte reaction. This chain joins TRBV5-6 to TRBJ1-6, with a weak D call of TRBD1 (5 bases match). This specimen consisted of alloreactive CD4+ T cells from a mixed lymphocyte reaction culture, obtained before intestinal transplant. Taken with the paper, the label for cell subset or site translates to: CFSE-low proliferating T cells sorted from approximately 6-day pre-transplant mixed lymphocyte reaction (GvH or HvG direction). This TCR derives from a human patient who received an intestinal transplant. The sequenced DNA is TGTGCCAGCAGCTCGGGCCTCGGCAGGGTGGCCTCACCCCTCCACTTT. Its protein reads: CASSSGLGRVASPLHF.